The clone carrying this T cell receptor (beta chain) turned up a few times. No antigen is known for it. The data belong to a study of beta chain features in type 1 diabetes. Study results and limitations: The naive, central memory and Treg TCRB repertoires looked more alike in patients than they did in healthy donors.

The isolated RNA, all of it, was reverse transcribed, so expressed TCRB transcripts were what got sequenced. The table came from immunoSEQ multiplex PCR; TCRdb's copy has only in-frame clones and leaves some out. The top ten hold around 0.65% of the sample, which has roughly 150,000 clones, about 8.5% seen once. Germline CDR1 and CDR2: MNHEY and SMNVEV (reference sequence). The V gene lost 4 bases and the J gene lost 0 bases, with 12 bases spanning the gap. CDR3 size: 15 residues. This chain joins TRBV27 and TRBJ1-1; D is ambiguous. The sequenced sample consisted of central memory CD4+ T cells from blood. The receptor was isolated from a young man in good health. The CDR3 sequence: CASSYGNAVNTEAFF. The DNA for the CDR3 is TGTGCCAGCAGTTACGGGAACGCGGTGAACACTGAAGCTTTCTTT.